This TCR beta chain was documented in a study of T cells in Graves' hyperthyroidism and ophthalmopathy (dated by TCRdb to the late 2010s). Background on the whole study: Peripheral blood samples were taken at the time of initial diagnosis, prior to any treatment. Thyroid tissue and blood T-cell repertoires from about 6 Graves' hyperthyroidism patients were also compared in the study. Once sampling was done, hyperthyroidism patients were given methimazole at a starting dose of 30 mg daily, whereas ophthalmopathy patients were given high-dose intravenous methylprednisolone. Prospective prediction of ophthalmopathy was tested in an independent validation cohort of approximately 19 hyperthyroidism patients and some 17 patients who later progressed to ophthalmopathy. The roughly 91 discovery patients were randomly divided into training and test sets at a 7:3 ratio. The paper reports TCR Vbeta CDR3 sequencing of some 140 peripheral blood samples: some 44 ophthalmopathy, roughly 80 hyperthyroidism and 17 progressor patients. TCR V-J signatures able to tell the groups apart were searched for in a discovery cohort of some 100 patients, of whom 43 had Graves' ophthalmopathy and more than 55 had stable Graves' hyperthyroidism.

A patient counted as having stable Graves' hyperthyroidism if no progression to ophthalmopathy occurred over 18 months of follow-up. Hyperthyroidism patients were newly diagnosed, had a disease duration of under 2 months, and were aged 18 to 65 years. Patients with uncontrolled infections, other autoimmune diseases, pregnancy or lactation were excluded. Diagnoses were established on the basis of clinical symptoms, serum thyroxine and TRAb, thyroid ultrasound, and orbital computed tomography. Ficoll-Paque density gradient centrifugation was used to isolate PBMCs from approximately 10 ml of fresh peripheral blood. Total RNA was extracted with Trizol reagent, and quality was checked on an Agilent 2100 Bioanalyzer. Here is what the overall study found, with its caveats: In validation, the model predicted progression to ophthalmopathy a median of about 6.5 months before onset, with about 70% sensitivity and 72.22% specificity. Most expanded thyroid clonotypes (frequency above 0.001) were also found in blood, which suggests that blood repertoires may mirror thyroid immune responses. Sample size was not statistically predetermined, and investigators were not blinded to group allocation. In cross-validation, a model built on a 13 V-J signature told ophthalmopathy apart from stable hyperthyroidism with under 90% sensitivity and approximately 84% specificity, and in testing the same model reached 80%/75%.

This clonotype appeared once. The antigen it binds to is not known. This may be a read error: a much more frequent sequence differs by one nucleotide. The TCR beta CDR3 regions were amplified from the RNA transcripts. A first-round RT-PCR of the TCR CDR3 used the HTBI primer set with the Qiagen OneStep RT-PCR kit. Libraries were constructed in a second round of multiplex PCR, after which size selection and purification were carried out. Sequencing of the libraries was done on an Illumina HiSeq2000 using paired-end 100 bp reads. The paper's processing steps were these. Raw data were processed with SOAPnuke, discarding reads with adapters, uncalled bases, mean Phred below 15, or no exact constant-primer or identifier match. COPE v1.2.5 was used to merge high-quality paired reads, and clonotypes were defined as unique nucleotide sequences. MiTCR v1.1 was used to align clonotypes to the IMGT TRBV, TRBD and TRBJ reference segments. The analysis included only V-J combinations with a frequency above 0.0001, which together covered approximately 99% of the repertoires. The TCS score was defined as F50 (clonal expansion) divided by E x V (chaos), with BLOSUM62-based TCRdist calculated between CDR3 peptides within each V-J. Welch's t-statistics and random forest reduced fewer than 550 V-J features to roughly 13, which were used in a naive Bayes classifier (R e1071). The public sequencing data were trimmed at Q25 with fastp and processed into clonotypes with MiXCR by TCRdb, which kept only in-frame beta chains. Rows are unified per CDR3 protein, each entry keeping the most common DNA and genes. The V and J calls, along with clone size, are taken from TCRdb and not from the paper's own processing. Present in this sample are approximately 420,000 distinct CDR3 sequences, about 16% of which were seen just once. The ten largest clones represent 30% to 35% of the sample.

The germline V gene (reference sequence) specifies MNHEY as CDR1 and SMNVEV as CDR2. From V the trimming removes 0 bases and from J it removes 8 bases, while the gene matches leave 4 bases of the junction unaccounted for. The CDR3 measures 14 amino acids from cysteine to phenylalanine. Only the CDR3 region is kept as DNA, spanning 42 bases read in frame from base 1. Rearrangement joined TRBV27 to TRBJ2-4; 7 central bases correspond to TRBD1. The sequence was collected from a woman aged 30 to 39 with Graves' hyperthyroidism. Material for sequencing was blood. Here the CDR3 is given as CASSLSAQGYIQYF. The bases are TGTGCCAGCAGTTTATCGGCACAGGGGTACATTCAGTACTTC.